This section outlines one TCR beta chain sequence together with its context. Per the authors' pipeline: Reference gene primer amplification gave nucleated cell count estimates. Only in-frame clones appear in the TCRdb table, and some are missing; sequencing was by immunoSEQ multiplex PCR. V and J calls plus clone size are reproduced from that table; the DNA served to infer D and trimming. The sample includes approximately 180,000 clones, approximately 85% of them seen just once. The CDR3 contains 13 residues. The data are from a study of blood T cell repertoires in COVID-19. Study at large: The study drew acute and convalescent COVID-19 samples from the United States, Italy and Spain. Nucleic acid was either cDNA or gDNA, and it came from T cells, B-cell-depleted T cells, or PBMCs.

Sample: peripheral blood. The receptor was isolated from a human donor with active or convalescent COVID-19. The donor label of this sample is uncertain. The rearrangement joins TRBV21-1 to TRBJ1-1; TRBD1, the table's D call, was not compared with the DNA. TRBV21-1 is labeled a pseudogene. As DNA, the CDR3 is TGTGCCAGCGTCCCAGGGGGCTGGACTGAAGCTTTCTTT. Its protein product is CASVPGGWTEAFF.